This is a list of T cell receptor beta chains from one sample in a study of T-cell reconstitution after alpha-beta-depleted transplantation in children. A single record per CDR3 protein comes from TCRdb applying MiXCR to the PCR reads. Of some 300,000 distinct CDR3 sequences in the sample, about a tenth were seen once. Specimen: PBMCs, collected before TCRalphabeta/CD19-depleted stem cell transplant. These receptors originate from a boy less than two years old with acute myeloid leukemia, due to receive a stem cell transplant. CDR3s include the opening cysteine and the closing phenylalanine or tryptophan. D genes are given only for firm matches. Size is omitted from some rows. Given values are once, few, many or a class for expanded clones.

J gene,V gene,D gene,clone size,CDR3 protein,CDR3 DNA
TRBJ2-5,TRBV15,TRBD2,few,CATSRDSAGGYQETQYF,TGTGCCACCAGCAGAGATTCGGCGGGGGGCTATCAAGAGACCCAGTACTTC
TRBJ1-2,TRBV11-2,TRBD1,many,CASSLGTGPNYGYTF,TGTGCCAGCAGCTTAGGGACAGGGCCCAACTATGGCTACACCTTC
TRBJ2-3,TRBV9,NA,many,CASSVWGYPTDTQYF,TGTGCCAGCAGCGTATGGGGCTACCCCACAGATACGCAGTATTTT
TRBJ2-7,TRBV7-9,TRBD2,few,CASSPGLDYEQYF,TGTGCCAGCAGCCCCGGACTAGACTACGAGCAGTACTTC
TRBJ2-1,TRBV25-1,NA,many,CASSEEAPSYNEQFF,TGTGCCAGCAGTGAAGAGGCACCTTCCTACAATGAGCAGTTCTTC
TRBJ2-3,TRBV20-1,TRBD2,many,CSARVAGPDTQYF,TGCAGTGCTAGAGTAGCGGGGCCAGATACGCAGTATTTT
TRBJ2-5,TRBV24-1,NA,many,CATSDPQGLPLGGTQYF,TGTGCCACCAGTGATCCCCAAGGGCTCCCGTTAGGAGGGACCCAGTACTTC
TRBJ2-7,TRBV29-1,TRBD2,many,CSVLLAGGVREQYF,TGCAGCGTTCTACTAGCGGGGGGAGTGAGAGAGCAGTACTTC
TRBJ2-2,TRBV6-4,TRBD2,NA,CTSCHSPTSGGSNTGELFF,TGTACCAGCTGTCACTCGCCCACTAGCGGGGGGTCGAACACCGGGGAGCTGTTTTTT
TRBJ2-7,TRBV7-6,TRBD2,NA,CASSPGAGGAHEQYF,TGTGCCAGCAGCCCGGGGGCGGGAGGAGCTCACGAGCAGTACTTC
TRBJ2-1,TRBV7-2,NA,many,CASSLAHQTSTVTNEQFF,TGTGCCAGCAGCTTAGCACACCAAACTAGCACGGTCACCAATGAGCAGTTCTTC
TRBJ2-5,TRBV12-3/TRBV12-4,NA,many,CASSQPRETQYF,TGTGCCAGCAGTCAACCGAGGGAGACCCAGTACTTC
TRBJ2-4,TRBV4-2,TRBD2,many,CASSQPRRLAELAKNIQYF,TGTGCCAGCAGCCAACCCCGGAGACTAGCGGAACTAGCCAAAAACATTCAGTACTTC
TRBJ2-4,TRBV12-3/TRBV12-4,TRBD1,many,CASSLDRVAKNIQYF,TGTGCCAGCAGCTTGGACAGGGTGGCCAAAAACATTCAGTACTTC
TRBJ1-1,TRBV14,TRBD1,many,CASSRDRGATEAFF,TGTGCCAGCAGCCGGGACAGGGGGGCGACTGAAGCTTTCTTT
TRBJ2-2,TRBV20-1,TRBD1,few,CSAAGQGLNTGELFF,TGCAGTGCGGCGGGACAGGGACTTAACACCGGGGAGCTGTTTTTT
TRBJ1-5,TRBV6-2/TRBV6-3,NA,NA,CASRRAAWAGDYVGNQPQHF,TGTGCCAGCAGACGAGCTGCTTGGGCAGGGGACTATGTTGGGAATCAGCCCCAGCATTTT
TRBJ2-5,TRBV6-1,NA,many,CASSEEVGRETQYF,TGTGCCAGCAGTGAAGAGGTCGGGCGAGAGACCCAGTACTTC
TRBJ2-7,TRBV27,NA,few,CASRTPRGSSYEQYF,TGTGCCAGCAGGACCCCGAGGGGGAGCTCCTACGAGCAGTACTTC
TRBJ2-7,TRBV7-8,NA,many,CASSFALDTTGQYF,TGTGCCAGCAGCTTCGCTCTAGATACTACGGGGCAGTACTTC
TRBJ1-1,TRBV9,NA,many,CASSVAGKSEAFF,TGTGCCAGCAGCGTAGCTGGGAAGTCTGAAGCTTTCTTT
TRBJ2-1,TRBV7-9,TRBD1,many,CASSSGQGWEQFF,TGTGCCAGCAGCTCTGGACAGGGCTGGGAGCAGTTCTTC
TRBJ2-7,TRBV25-1,NA,many,CASSESAVYEQYF,TGTGCCAGCAGTGAATCAGCAGTCTACGAGCAGTACTTC
TRBJ1-1,TRBV29-1,NA,many,CSVSTLNTEAFF,TGCAGCGTTTCAACCCTGAACACTGAAGCTTTCTTT
TRBJ2-5,TRBV12-3/TRBV12-4,NA,many,CASSLRQHQETQYF,TGTGCCAGCAGTTTAAGACAGCACCAAGAGACCCAGTACTTC
TRBJ2-5,TRBV7-2,TRBD1,many,CASSHKDRGETQYF,TGTGCCAGCAGCCACAAAGACAGGGGGGAGACCCAGTACTTC
TRBJ2-2,TRBV28,NA,many,CASSFSPGRGELFF,TGTGCCAGCAGTTTCAGCCCGGGGAGAGGGGAGCTGTTTTTT
TRBJ2-7,TRBV4-3,NA,many,CASSQVEGPLYEQYF,TGCGCCAGCAGCCAAGTAGAGGGACCTCTTTACGAGCAGTACTTC
TRBJ2-7,TRBV6-5,TRBD1,many,CASSSSGTGGYEQYF,TGTGCCAGCAGTTCCTCCGGGACAGGGGGCTACGAGCAGTACTTC
TRBJ1-4,TRBV5-6,TRBD1,many,CASSFEDRGLEKLFF,TGTGCCAGCAGCTTCGAGGACAGGGGGCTCGAAAAACTGTTTTTT
TRBJ1-1,TRBV3-1,NA,many,CASSLLGGRSAFF,TGTGCCAGCAGCCTACTAGGGGGACGCTCGGCTTTCTTT
TRBJ2-1,TRBV5-1,TRBD1,NA,CASSPTGPTYNEQFF,TGCGCCAGCAGCCCGACAGGGCCAACCTACAATGAGCAGTTCTTC
TRBJ2-5,TRBV12-3/TRBV12-4,TRBD2,many,CASSASGLDSETQYF,TGTGCCAGCAGCGCCTCGGGACTAGATTCAGAGACCCAGTACTTC
TRBJ1-1,TRBV3-1,TRBD1,many,CASSRVDRGTEAFF,TGTGCCAGCAGCCGGGTCGACAGGGGCACTGAAGCTTTCTTT
TRBJ2-7,TRBV6-1,NA,many,CASGQLLSYEQYF,TGTGCCAGTGGACAGCTACTTTCCTACGAGCAGTACTTC
TRBJ2-5,TRBV4-1,TRBD2,many,CASSAEGTSGGAWGETQYF,TGCGCCAGCAGCGCAGAGGGAACTAGCGGGGGGGCCTGGGGAGAGACCCAGTACTTC
TRBJ2-2,TRBV20-1,NA,many,CSAPLAEVTGELFF,TGCAGTGCTCCTCTAGCAGAGGTCACCGGGGAGCTGTTTTTT
TRBJ2-2,TRBV29-1,NA,many,CSVSAGTYTGELFF,TGCAGCGTCTCCGCCGGGACTTACACCGGGGAGCTGTTTTTT
TRBJ1-5,TRBV7-2,NA,few,CASSLTYPLNQPQHF,TGTGCCAGCAGCTTAACTTACCCTCTCAATCAGCCCCAGCATTTT
TRBJ1-2,TRBV28,NA,many,CASSDSNYGYTF,TGTGCCAGCAGTGATTCTAACTATGGCTACACCTTC
TRBJ2-1,TRBV15,TRBD2,NA,CATSRTSGRSNEQFF,TGTGCCACCAGCAGAACTAGCGGGAGGTCCAATGAGCAGTTCTTC
TRBJ2-1,TRBV6-2/TRBV6-3,TRBD1,many,CASRGQGGYNEQFF,TGTGCCAGCCGGGGACAGGGGGGGTATAATGAGCAGTTCTTC
TRBJ2-5,TRBV7-2,NA,few,CASSLNQGQETQYF,TGTGCCAGCAGCTTAAATCAGGGTCAAGAGACCCAGTACTTC
TRBJ2-7,TRBV4-2,NA,many,CASSQDWGRSYEQYF,TGTGCCAGCAGCCAAGATTGGGGCAGATCCTACGAGCAGTACTTC
TRBJ2-7,TRBV3-1,TRBD2,NA,CASCRPPLAGSSYEQYF,TGTGCCTCCTGCCGGCCACCTCTAGCGGGGAGCTCCTACGAGCAGTACTTC